Listed here are 26 T cell receptor beta chains from one sample, sequenced in a study of blood T cell repertoires in COVID-19. Some clones are missing from TCRdb's copy, which holds only in-frame ones; the method was immunoSEQ multiplex PCR. The table has 25,000 to 35,000 clones, about two thirds seen once; the top ten hold 20% to 25%. The sequenced material came from peripheral blood. The receptor set was obtained from a boy younger than 10 with active or convalescent COVID-19.

V gene TRBV6-5 combines with J gene TRBJ1-4, with a possible D match to TRBD1 (5 bases). Germline V gives CDR1 MNHEY, CDR2 SVGAGI. Trimming removed 7 bases from V and 8 bases from J, with 14 bases in between. The CDR3 contains 13 residues. The CDR3 region is CASTTGGREKLFF. In DNA form, the CDR3 reads TGTGCCAGCACCACAGGTGGGAGGGAAAAACTGTTTTTT.

V gene TRBV7-8 combines with J gene TRBJ2-7; 7 bases align to TRBD2. The germline V gene has CDR1 SGHVS and CDR2 FQNEAQ. There are 16 residues in the CDR3. Germline trimming cut 4 bases from V and 2 bases from J; bases unmatched to any gene: 11. The CDR3 region is CASSWANREATYEQYF. CDR3 DNA: TGTGCCAGCAGCTGGGCTAACCGGGAGGCAACCTACGAGCAGTACTTC.

The chain uses TRBV6-2 or TRBV6-3 and TRBJ2-7, with 10 bases identical to TRBD2. V trimming: 2 bases; J trimming: 7 bases; junction bases outside the gene matches: 14. Germline V gene lookup returns CDR1 MNHEY and CDR2 SVGEGT. This CDR3 has 17 amino acids. The CDR3 sequence: CASSYVPSGSHLGEQYF. As DNA, the CDR3 is TGTGCCAGCAGTTACGTTCCTAGCGGGAGTCATCTGGGGGAGCAGTACTTC.

The chain uses TRBV6-6 and TRBJ1-5, with 10 bases identical to TRBD1. After removal of 5 bases from V and 4 bases from J, the junction contained 2 bases not matched to a gene. Germline CDR1 and CDR2: MNHNY and SVGAGI (reference sequence). The CDR3 spans 14 residues. The CDR3 is CASSRGQGNQPQHF. In DNA, the CDR3 is TGTGCCAGCAGTAGGGGACAGGGGAATCAGCCCCAGCATTTT.

The chain has TRBV12-5 and TRBJ2-4; possibly TRBD1 for D (6 bases). Germline assignment: CDR1 LGHNT and CDR2 FRNRAP. The CDR3 is 17 residues long. Trimming took 5 bases from V and 1 from J, leaving 18 bases between them. CDR3 residues: CASGRQGHPWAKNIQYF. In nucleotides, the CDR3 is TGTGCTAGTGGTCGCCAGGGACACCCGTGGGCCAAAAACATTCAGTACTTC.

V is TRBV2 and J is TRBJ1-2; D is unresolved. This CDR3 spans 14 amino acids. V was shortened by 2 bases and J by 6 bases, with 13 bases between the two germline ends. Germline loops: CDR1 SNHLY, CDR2 FYNNEI. The DNA for the CDR3 is TGTGCCAGCAGTGAATTTATACTGCAAGATGGCTACACCTTC. The encoded protein is CASSEFILQDGYTF.

The rearrangement links TRBV7-9 to TRBJ1-4; TRBD1 agrees at 11 bases. The CDR3 runs 17 residues. Per the germline V gene, CDR1 is SEHNR and CDR2 is FQNEAQ (reference sequence). V trimming: 2 bases; J trimming: 1 base; junction bases outside the gene matches: 3. CDR3 sequence (DNA): TGTGCCAGCAGCTTATGGACAGGGGGCCGAACTAATGAAAAACTGTTTTTT. Its translation: CASSLWTGGRTNEKLFF.

The rearrangement links TRBV9 to TRBJ1-3; a possible D gene is TRBD1 (6 bases). The CDR3 is 17 amino acids. The germline CDR1 and CDR2 sequences are SGDLS and YYNGEE. The V gene lost 0 bases and the J gene lost 0 bases, with 13 bases spanning the gap. CDR3 in amino acids: CASSVGGQPSSGNTIYF. CDR3 bases: TGTGCCAGCAGCGTAGGAGGACAGCCGAGCTCTGGAAACACCATATATTTT.

The chain employs TRBV15 and TRBJ1-2, with 8 nucleotides matching TRBD1. Trimming removed 3 bases from V and 3 bases from J; junction bases left unmatched: 12. Germline values: CDR1 LNHNV, CDR2 YYDKDF (reference sequence). The CDR3 is made up of 17 amino acids. CDR3 DNA sequence: TGTGCCACCAGCAGCTCCTGGGAGACAGGGGAATACTATGGCTACACCTTC. It is translated as CATSSSWETGEYYGYTF.

The chain joins TRBV2 to TRBJ2-3, with D uncertain. CDR3 length equals 17 residues. Germline loops: CDR1 SNHLY, CDR2 FYNNEI. V was pared by 6 bases and J by 0 bases, with 19 bases between. CDR3 DNA: TGTGCCAGCAGCGCTTTACTTCCGATTTTTAGCACAGATACGCAGTATTTT. Translated: CASSALLPIFSTDTQYF.

V and J are TRBV13 and TRBJ2-7; 13 bases are a match to TRBD2. V lost 5 bases and J lost 5; bases outside the gene matches: 3. Germline values: CDR1 PRHDT, CDR2 FYEKMQ (reference sequence). The CDR3 has 14 amino acids. CDR3 amino acids: CASSRGLAGDEQYF. CDR3 DNA: TGTGCCAGCAGCCGTGGACTAGCGGGAGACGAGCAGTACTTC.

The chain recombines TRBV30 with TRBJ1-3; perhaps TRBD1 as D (5 bases). The CDR3 spans 14 residues. Trimming took 0 bases from V and 8 from J, leaving 14 bases between them. Germline lookup yields CDR1 GTSNPN and CDR2 SVGIG (reference sequence). The CDR3 here is CAWSVGTLGDTIYF. CDR3 nucleotides: TGTGCCTGGAGTGTAGGGACTCTGGGGGACACCATATATTTT.

V usage is TRBV6-5 and J usage is TRBJ2-1; D might be TRBD1 (6 bases). The CDR3 spans 14 residues. Germline V gene lookup returns CDR1 MNHEY and CDR2 SVGAGI. V lost 2 bases to trimming and J lost 10 bases, with 15 bases between them. The CDR3 bases are TGTGCCAGCAGTTACCGCAGGGGTCAGAGGGAGCAGTTCTTC. Protein sequence: CASSYRRGQREQFF.

The chain joins TRBV4-1 to TRBJ1-5, with D tentatively TRBD1 (5 bases). This CDR3 is built from 15 residues. V shed 2 bases and J shed 3 bases, with 11 bases lying between them. CDR1 and CDR2 (germline): MGHRA, YSYEKL. The CDR3 loop is CASSQTRQFNQPQHF. For the CDR3, the DNA is TGCGCCAGCAGCCAAACCCGACAGTTCAATCAGCCCCAGCATTTT.

V and J are TRBV6-2 or TRBV6-3 and TRBJ2-2; 9 nucleotides align to TRBD1. The CDR3 consists of 15 residues. V trimming: 6 bases; J trimming: 7 bases; junction bases outside the gene matches: 9. Germline assignment: CDR1 MNHEY and CDR2 SVGEGT. The CDR3 reads CASSPRTGVGGELFF. CDR3 DNA sequence: TGTGCCAGCAGCCCTCGGACAGGGGTCGGCGGGGAGCTGTTTTTT.

CDR3 loop: CASSPRDSLSSGANVLTF. In nucleotides, the CDR3 is TGCGCCAGCAGCCCAAGGGACAGCCTATCCTCTGGGGCCAACGTCCTGACTTTC. The V and J genes are TRBV5-1 and TRBJ2-6, with 7 bases aligning to TRBD1. The CDR3 sequence is 18 residues long. Trimming took 4 bases from V and 0 from J; bases not matched to a gene: 10. The V gene's germline CDR1 is SGHRS and CDR2 YFSETQ.

Only one count was recorded for this clone. V and J are TRBV7-9 and TRBJ1-4; a weak D match, TRBD1 (6 bases). From germline, CDR1 is SEHNR and CDR2 FQNEAQ (reference sequence). The germline V and J ends were trimmed by 5 bases and 5 bases, with 21 bases remaining between them. CDR3 length: 17 residues. CDR3 in amino acids: CASSPGLLGTLNEKLFF. The CDR3, as DNA: TGTGCCAGCAGCCCAGGTTTATTAGGGACACTGAATGAAAAACTGTTTTTT.

This sequence joins TRBV29-1 and TRBJ1-6; 9 nucleotides align to TRBD1. The CDR3 extends over 13 amino acids. Germline V gene lookup returns CDR1 SQVTM and CDR2 ANQGSEA. After removal of 6 bases from V and 8 bases from J, the junction contained 5 bases not matched to a gene. This chain's CDR3 is CSVRDRDDSPLHF. The DNA of the CDR3 is TGCAGCGTACGGGACAGGGATGATTCACCCCTCCACTTT.

This rearrangement joins TRBV4-2 to TRBJ1-3; 7 positions match TRBD1. Germline CDR1 reads LGHNA; CDR2 reads YNFKEQ. After removal of 1 base from V and 3 bases from J, the junction contained 12 bases not matched to a gene. The CDR3 length is 18 residues. The CDR3 DNA is TGTGCCAGCAGCCAAGGAGGAGGAGAGGGGGCAGATGGAAACACCATATATTTT. Translating gives CASSQGGGEGADGNTIYF.

This chain connects TRBV5-1 to TRBJ1-2, with 10 bases lining up with TRBD1. The CDR3 extends over 12 amino acids. V shed 6 bases, J shed 8 bases, and the junction held 4 bases outside the gene matches. Per germline, CDR1 SGHRS and CDR2 YFSETQ. The CDR3 sequence: CASNGQGGGYTF. The CDR3 DNA follows: TGCGCCAGCAACGGACAGGGGGGAGGCTACACCTTC.

The DNA for the CDR3 is TGTGCCAGCAGTGAGGCTAGGCAGGGCTACACCTTC. The encoded protein is CASSEARQGYTF. The chain is built from TRBV25-1 and TRBJ1-2, with D unresolved. CDR3 length: 12 amino acids. Germline V gene sequence: CDR1 MGHDK, CDR2 SYGVNS. Trimming took off 3 bases at V and 8 bases at J, with 10 bases between the two ends.

This clone has a handful of counts. This chain joins TRBV9 and TRBJ2-6; tentative D call: TRBD2 (6 bases). The CDR3 spans 18 residues. From germline, CDR1 is SGDLS and CDR2 YYNGEE. Trimming shortened V by 7 bases and J by 5 bases, and 25 bases separated the two germline ends. The CDR3 sequence is CASSRKTPGVNRANVLTF. The DNA of the CDR3 is TGTGCCAGCTCCCGTAAGACCCCGGGGGTAAATCGGGCCAACGTCCTGACTTTC.

The chain carries TRBV7-2 and TRBJ1-4, with D perhaps TRBD1 (5 bases). Germline V gene sequence: CDR1 SGHTA, CDR2 FQGNSA. V was clipped by 5 bases and J by 8 bases, with 24 bases between them. The CDR3 runs 17 residues. CDR3 DNA: TGTGCCAGCAGCCAACTTCGTCCGGGACTCACGGGGGAAAAACTGTTTTTT. It specifies CASSQLRPGLTGEKLFF.

This sequence joins TRBV6-2 or TRBV6-3 and TRBJ2-7; tentatively, D is TRBD2 (5 bases). V was clipped by 0 bases and J by 2 bases, with 14 bases between them. The CDR3 length is 16 residues. Germline CDR1 reads MNHEY; CDR2 reads SVGEGT. CDR3 protein: CASSYSQRRAAYEQYF. The CDR3 DNA is TGTGCCAGCAGTTACTCGCAGAGGCGGGCCGCCTACGAGCAGTACTTC.

V is TRBV15 and J is TRBJ2-7; a possible D gene is TRBD1 (7 bases). From germline, CDR1 is LNHNV and CDR2 YYDKDF (reference sequence). V was cut by 5 bases and J by 2 bases, with 19 bases left in between. The length of the CDR3 is 16 residues. DNA of the CDR3: TGTGCCACCAGCCGCGGAGGGGCAGGGGGGACCTACGAGCAGTACTTC. This translates into CATSRGGAGGTYEQYF. The full variable domain, completed using reference TRBV15 and TRBJ2-7, is DAMVIQNPRYQVTQFGKPVTLSCSQTLNHNVMYWYQQKSSQAPKLLFHYYDKDFNNEADTPDNFQSRRPNTSFCFLDIRSPGLGDTAMYLCATSRGGAGGTYEQYFGPGTRLTVT.

V gene TRBV10-3 combines with J gene TRBJ1-2; tentatively, D is TRBD1 (6 bases). Trimming cost V 8 bases and J 7 bases, with 23 bases left between them. This CDR3 is built from 15 residues. CDR1 and CDR2 (germline): ENHRY, SYGVKD. DNA for the CDR3: TGTGCCATCCGGCCGGTCGAGGGGGTCTCGGGTGGCTACACCTTC. Translation: CAIRPVEGVSGGYTF.